This T cell receptor beta chain came from a study of Graves' ophthalmopathy and Graves' hyperthyroidism. Investigators amplified TCR beta CDR3 regions from RNA transcripts. The library came from an HTBI-primed first-round RT-PCR and a second-round multiplex PCR. TCRdb independently ran MiXCR on the multiplex PCR reads; one entry per CDR3 protein. This table has more than 1,000,000 distinct CDR3 sequences, about 38% appearing once. Certain patients, namely those with other autoimmune diseases, uncontrolled infections, pregnancy or lactation, were excluded. Diagnosis relied on clinical symptoms, serum thyroxine, TRAb, thyroid ultrasound and orbital computed tomography. Germline CDR1 reads SGDLS; CDR2 reads YYNGEE. This CDR3 has 14 amino acids. V gave up 4 bases and J gave up 8 bases, with 18 bases separating them.

This sequence was found in an adult man with Graves' hyperthyroidism. J is TRBJ1-1 and V is TRBV9; possible D gene TRBD1, 6 bases. Sequenced sample: peripheral blood or thyroid tissue (not recorded which). DNA for the CDR3: TGTGCCAGCAGCCTGGGCGGGGGCTTCGGAGAAGCTTTCTTT. Its translation: CASSLGGGFGEAFF.